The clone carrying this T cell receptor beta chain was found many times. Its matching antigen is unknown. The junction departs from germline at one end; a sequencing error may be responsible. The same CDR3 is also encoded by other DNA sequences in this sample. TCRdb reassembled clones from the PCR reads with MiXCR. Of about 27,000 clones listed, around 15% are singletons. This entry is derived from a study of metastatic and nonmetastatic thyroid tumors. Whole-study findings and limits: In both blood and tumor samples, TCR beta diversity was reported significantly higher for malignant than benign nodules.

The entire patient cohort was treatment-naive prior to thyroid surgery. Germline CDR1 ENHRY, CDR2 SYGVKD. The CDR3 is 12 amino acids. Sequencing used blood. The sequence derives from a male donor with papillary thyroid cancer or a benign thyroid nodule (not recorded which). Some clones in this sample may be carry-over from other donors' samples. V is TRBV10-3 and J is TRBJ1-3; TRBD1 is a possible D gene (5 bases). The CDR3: CALRVSVNTIYF. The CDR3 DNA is TGTGCCCTCAGGGTTTCAGTAAACACCATATATTTT.